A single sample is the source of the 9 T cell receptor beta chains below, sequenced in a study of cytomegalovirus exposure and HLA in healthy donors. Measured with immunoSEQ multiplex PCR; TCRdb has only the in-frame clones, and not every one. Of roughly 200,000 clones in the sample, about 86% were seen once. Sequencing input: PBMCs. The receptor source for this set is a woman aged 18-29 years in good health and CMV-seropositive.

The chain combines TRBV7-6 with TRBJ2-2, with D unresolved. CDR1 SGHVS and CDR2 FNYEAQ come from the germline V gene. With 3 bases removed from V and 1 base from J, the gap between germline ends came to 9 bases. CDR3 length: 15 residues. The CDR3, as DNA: TGTGCCAGCAGCTTTATTAGAGGGAACACCGGGGAGCTGTTTTTT. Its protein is CASSFIRGNTGELFF.

The CDR3 DNA is TGTGCCAGCAGCCCCCCGGGACTAGCGGGGGTAACCTACGAGCAGTACTTC. As protein: CASSPPGLAGVTYEQYF. This chain joins TRBV7-9 and TRBJ2-7, with 14 bases that match TRBD2. This CDR3 is built from 17 residues. The ends lost 5 bases at V and 2 bases at J; junction bases unmatched: 8. Germline assignment: CDR1 SEHNR and CDR2 FQNEAQ (reference sequence). Complete variable domain (other parts from reference TRBV7-9 and TRBJ2-7): DTGVSQNPRHKITKRGQNVTFRCDPISEHNRLYWYRQTLGQGPEFLTYFQNEAQLEKSRLLSDRFSAERPKGSFSTLEIQRTEQGDSAMYLCASSPPGLAGVTYEQYFGPGTRLTVT.

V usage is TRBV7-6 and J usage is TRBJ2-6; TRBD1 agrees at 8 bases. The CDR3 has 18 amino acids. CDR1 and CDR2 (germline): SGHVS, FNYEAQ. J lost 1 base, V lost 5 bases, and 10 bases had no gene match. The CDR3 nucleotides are TGTGCCAGCAGCCTTGACGGGACAGGATTTTCTGGGGCCAACGTCCTGACTTTC. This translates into CASSLDGTGFSGANVLTF.

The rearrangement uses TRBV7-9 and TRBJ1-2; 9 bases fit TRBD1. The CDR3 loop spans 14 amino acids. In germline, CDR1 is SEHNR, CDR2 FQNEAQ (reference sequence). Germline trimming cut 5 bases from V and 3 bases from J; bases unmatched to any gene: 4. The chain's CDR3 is CASSTQGADYGYTF. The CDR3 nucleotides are TGTGCCAGCAGCACACAGGGGGCGGACTATGGCTACACCTTC.

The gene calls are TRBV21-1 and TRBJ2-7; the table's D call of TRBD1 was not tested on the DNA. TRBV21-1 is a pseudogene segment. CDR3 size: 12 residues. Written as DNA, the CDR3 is TGTGCCACCCAGGGCACCTTCTACGAGCAGTACTTC. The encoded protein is CATQGTFYEQYF.

The CDR3 nucleotides are TGCGCCAGCAGCTACTTACTGTCGGCGGGACCTTTCACAGATACGCAGTATTTT. This codes for CASSYLLSAGPFTDTQYF. This chain connects TRBV4-1 to TRBJ2-3; D is possibly TRBD2 (6 bases). CDR3 length equals 18 residues. V was trimmed by 5 bases and J by 2 bases, leaving 23 bases between them. The germline V gene has CDR1 MGHRA and CDR2 YSYEKL.

CDR3 amino acids: CASSWRLTDTQYF. The CDR3 DNA sequence: TGTGCCAGCAGTTGGAGGTTGACAGATACGCAGTATTTT. V gene TRBV27 combines with J gene TRBJ2-3, with D possibly TRBD2 on 5 matching bases. With 4 bases removed from V and 3 bases from J, the gap between germline ends came to 8 bases. CDR1 is MNHEY and CDR2 is SMNVEV in the germline V gene (reference sequence). The CDR3 has 13 amino acids.

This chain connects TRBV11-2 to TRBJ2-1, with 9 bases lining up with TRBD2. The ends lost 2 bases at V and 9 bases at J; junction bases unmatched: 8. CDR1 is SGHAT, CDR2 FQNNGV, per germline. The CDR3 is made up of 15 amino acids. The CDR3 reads CASSLTAGGMREQFF. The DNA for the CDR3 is TGTGCCAGCAGCTTAACAGCGGGGGGAATGCGTGAGCAGTTCTTC.

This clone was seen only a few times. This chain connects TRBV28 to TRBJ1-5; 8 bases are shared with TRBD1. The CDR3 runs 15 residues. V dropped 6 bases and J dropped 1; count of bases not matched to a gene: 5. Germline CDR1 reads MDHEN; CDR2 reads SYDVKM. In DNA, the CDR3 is TGTGCCAGCAGGACGACAGGGGAGAGCAATCAGCCCCAGCATTTT. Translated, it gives CASRTTGESNQPQHF.